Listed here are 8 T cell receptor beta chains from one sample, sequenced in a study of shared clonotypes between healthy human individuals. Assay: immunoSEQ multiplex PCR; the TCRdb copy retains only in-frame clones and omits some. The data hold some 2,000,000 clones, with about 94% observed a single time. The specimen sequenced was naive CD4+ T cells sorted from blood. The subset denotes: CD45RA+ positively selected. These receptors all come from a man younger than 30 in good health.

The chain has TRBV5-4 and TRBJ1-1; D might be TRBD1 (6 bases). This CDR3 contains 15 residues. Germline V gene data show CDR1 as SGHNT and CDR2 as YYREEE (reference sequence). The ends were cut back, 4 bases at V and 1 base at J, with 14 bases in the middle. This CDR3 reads CASSISGTQNTEAFF. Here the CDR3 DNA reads TGTGCCAGCAGCATTTCCGGGACACAGAACACTGAAGCTTTCTTT.

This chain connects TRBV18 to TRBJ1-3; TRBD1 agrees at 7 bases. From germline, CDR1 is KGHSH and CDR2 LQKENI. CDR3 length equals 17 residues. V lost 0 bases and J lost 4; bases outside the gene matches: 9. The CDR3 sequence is CASSPPWTGSGGNTIYF. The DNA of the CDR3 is TGTGCCAGCTCACCACCCTGGACAGGATCGGGGGGAAACACCATATATTTT.

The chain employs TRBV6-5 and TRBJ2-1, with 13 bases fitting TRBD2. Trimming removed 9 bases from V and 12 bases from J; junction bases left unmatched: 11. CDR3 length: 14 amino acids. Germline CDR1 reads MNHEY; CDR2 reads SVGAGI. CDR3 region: CASRTSGSFGGQFF. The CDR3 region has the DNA TGTGCCAGTAGGACTAGCGGGAGTTTTGGCGGGCAGTTCTTC.

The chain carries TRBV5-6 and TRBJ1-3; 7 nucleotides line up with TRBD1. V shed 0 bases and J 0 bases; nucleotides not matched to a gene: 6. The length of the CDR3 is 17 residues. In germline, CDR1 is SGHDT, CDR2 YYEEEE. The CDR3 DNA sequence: TGTGCCAGCAGCTTGGTTCTCGGACAGGCCTCTGGAAACACCATATATTTT. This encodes CASSLVLGQASGNTIYF.

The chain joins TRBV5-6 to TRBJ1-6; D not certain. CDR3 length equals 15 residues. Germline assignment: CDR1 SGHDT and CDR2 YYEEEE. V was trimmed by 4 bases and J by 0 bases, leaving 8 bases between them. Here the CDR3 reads CASSPVSSYNSPLHF. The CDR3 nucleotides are TGTGCCAGCAGCCCTGTAAGCTCCTATAATTCACCCCTCCACTTT.

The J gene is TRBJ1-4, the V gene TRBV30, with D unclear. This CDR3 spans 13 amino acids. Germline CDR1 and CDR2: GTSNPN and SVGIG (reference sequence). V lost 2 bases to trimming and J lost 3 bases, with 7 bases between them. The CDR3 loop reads CAWSYRSNEKLFF. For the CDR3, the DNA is TGTGCCTGGAGTTACCGGTCTAATGAAAAACTGTTTTTT.

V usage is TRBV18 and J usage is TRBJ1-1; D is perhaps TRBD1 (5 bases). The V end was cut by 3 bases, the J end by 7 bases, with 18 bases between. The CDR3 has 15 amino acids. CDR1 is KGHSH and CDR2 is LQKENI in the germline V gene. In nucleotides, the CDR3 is TGTGCCAGCTCACCGAGAGAGACAGTAGGCCTTGAAGCTTTCTTT. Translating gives CASSPRETVGLEAFF.

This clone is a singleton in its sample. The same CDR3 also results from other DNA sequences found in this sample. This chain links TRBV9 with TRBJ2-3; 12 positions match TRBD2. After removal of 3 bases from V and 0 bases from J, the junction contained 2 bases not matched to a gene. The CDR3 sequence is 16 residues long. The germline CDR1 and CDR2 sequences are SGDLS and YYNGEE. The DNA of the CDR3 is TGTGCCAGCAGCGCACTAGCGGGGGGCAGCACAGATACGCAGTATTTT. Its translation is CASSALAGGSTDTQYF.